The sample holds a few counts of the clone carrying this T cell receptor beta chain. The data stem from a study of blood T cell repertoires in COVID-19. For the study at large: Acute and convalescent COVID-19 specimens originated in the United States, Italy and Spain. The cDNA or gDNA used as material had been derived from T cells, B-cell-depleted T cells, or PBMCs.

Per the study methods: The authors estimated nucleated cell counts from reference gene primer amplification. Assay: immunoSEQ multiplex PCR; the TCRdb copy retains only in-frame clones and omits some. Clonal size and the V and J genes are those of that table, whereas D and trimming came from the DNA. The table shows approximately 90,000 clones, with around 79% occurring only once. The V segment lost 5 bases and the J segment 0 bases; nucleotides outside the gene matches: 6. This CDR3 comprises 16 residues. Germline assignment: CDR1 SNHLY and CDR2 FYNNEI. Material: peripheral blood. The rearrangement joins TRBV2 to TRBJ2-1; the match to TRBD2 covers 8 bases. This TCR was sampled from a human donor in a cohort sampled during active COVID-19. The CDR3 DNA sequence: TGTGCCAGCAGTCTCTCGGGGGGGAGCTCCTACAATGAGCAGTTCTTC. This translates into CASSLSGGSSYNEQFF.